These 19 T cell receptor beta chains share one sample of origin, sequenced in a study of blood T cell repertoires in COVID-19. Some clones are missing from TCRdb's copy, which holds only in-frame ones; the method was immunoSEQ multiplex PCR. The table records 200,000 to 250,000 clones, 75% to 90% of them present only once. Sequencing used PBMCs or T cells enriched from blood (not recorded which). Receptors originate from a woman in her 30s who had been exposed to COVID-19.

Details on this clone: This same CDR3 is encoded by further DNA sequences in the sample. The chain employs TRBV19 and TRBJ2-1, with D maybe TRBD1 (5 bases). The CDR3 runs 15 residues. Germline-derived CDR1 and CDR2 are LNHDA and SQIVND (reference sequence). Trimming removed 3 bases at V and 2 bases at J, with 11 bases between. The CDR3 coding sequence is TGTGCCAGTAGTATCGGCGGACAACCCTACAATGAGCAGTTCTTC. As protein: CASSIGGQPYNEQFF.

The chain uses TRBV7-6 and TRBJ2-1; possible D gene TRBD2, 5 bases. This CDR3 is 16 amino acids long. Trimming left V 1 base short and J 9 bases short, with 19 bases between. Germline V gene lookup returns CDR1 SGHVS and CDR2 FNYEAQ. As DNA, the CDR3 is TGTGCCAGCAGCTTAGGTAGGGTGGGAGATATAGCTGAGCAGTTCTTC. Translated: CASSLGRVGDIAEQFF.

This clone was observed once. The chain uses TRBV19 and TRBJ1-5, with 7 bases fitting TRBD1. Germline-derived CDR1 and CDR2 are LNHDA and SQIVND (reference sequence). This CDR3 has 17 amino acids. V was clipped by 8 bases and J by 4 bases; unmatched bases: 17. CDR3 in DNA: TGTGCCAGTGGGAGACCGCAGGACAGGTTTCTAAATCAGCCCCAGCATTTT. Encoded protein: CASGRPQDRFLNQPQHF.

The rearrangement joins TRBV5-1 to TRBJ2-2; 14 bases are a match to TRBD2. From germline, CDR1 is SGHRS and CDR2 YFSETQ. The CDR3 is 17 amino acids. V lost 3 bases, J lost 3 bases, and 4 bases stayed unmatched. The CDR3 DNA reads TGCGCCAGCAGCTCGGGACTAGCGGGAGCCTACACCGGGGAGCTGTTTTTT. This codes for CASSSGLAGAYTGELFF.

The genes are TRBV7-8 and TRBJ1-5; no firm D call. Germline CDR1 SGHVS, CDR2 FQNEAQ. This CDR3 is 17 amino acids long. The V end was cut by 3 bases, the J end by 1 base, with 16 bases between. Here the CDR3 reads CASSLEGWWSSNQPQHF. The CDR3 coding sequence is TGTGCCAGCAGCTTGGAGGGATGGTGGTCCAGCAATCAGCCCCAGCATTTT. The full variable domain, completed using reference TRBV7-8 and TRBJ1-5, is GAGVSQSPRYKVAKRGQDVALRCDPISGHVSLFWYQQALGQGPEFLTYFQNEAQLDKSGLPSDRFFAERPEGSVSTLKIQRTQQEDSAVYLCASSLEGWWSSNQPQHFGDGTRLSIL.

Many counts were recorded for this clone. V usage is TRBV7-2 and J usage is TRBJ2-3, with D unclear. Between the trimmed V and J ends, which lost 1 base and 3 bases, there was a span of 14 bases. CDR3 length: 16 amino acids. Germline assignment: CDR1 SGHTA and CDR2 FQGNSA. CDR3 amino acids: CASSLVASVYTDTQYF. The CDR3, as DNA: TGTGCCAGCAGCTTAGTGGCCTCCGTTTATACAGATACGCAGTATTTT.

This clone was counted between two and nine times. CDR3 nucleotide sequence: TGTGCCAGCAGTTTTCACTCTGGAAACACCATATATTTT. Its protein product is CASSFHSGNTIYF. The V and J genes are TRBV12-3 or TRBV12-4 and TRBJ1-3; D remains ambiguous. This CDR3 contains 13 residues. Deletions cut 3 bases from V and 0 bases from J, with 3 bases between.

This rearrangement joins TRBV19 to TRBJ2-2; D is possibly TRBD1 (5 bases). CDR1 is LNHDA and CDR2 is SQIVND in the germline V gene (reference sequence). The V end lost 5 bases, the J end lost 2 bases, and 9 bases lay between the germline ends. CDR3 length equals 14 residues. The CDR3 reads CASSRQLNTGELFF. The DNA of the CDR3 is TGTGCCAGTAGTCGACAGTTAAACACCGGGGAGCTGTTTTTT.

The chain links TRBV29-1 to TRBJ2-1; D perhaps matches TRBD1 (5 bases). Germline assignment: CDR1 SQVTM and CDR2 ANQGSEA. This CDR3 has 15 residues. V dropped 5 bases and J dropped 3 bases, with 17 bases sitting between them. CDR3: CSVPPQGRYYNEQFF. The CDR3 coding sequence is TGCAGCGTTCCCCCCCAGGGTCGGTACTACAATGAGCAGTTCTTC.

The chain links TRBV6-5 to TRBJ1-2, with D hard to call. Germline V gene lookup returns CDR1 MNHEY and CDR2 SVGAGI. The V gene lost 2 bases and the J gene lost 5 bases, with 12 bases spanning the gap. The CDR3 covers 14 residues. Here the CDR3 reads CASSYDGGGYGYTF. CDR3 DNA sequence: TGTGCCAGCAGTTACGACGGCGGAGGTTATGGCTACACCTTC.

The gene calls are TRBV11-2 and TRBJ2-5; TRBD2 matches 9 bases. Germline CDR1 is SGHAT and CDR2 is FQNNGV. The CDR3 is made up of 15 amino acids. V trimming: 1 base; J trimming: 2 bases; junction bases outside the gene matches: 2. The CDR3 coding sequence is TGTGCCAGCAGCTTAGCTAGCGGGAATCAAGAGACCCAGTACTTC. Translation gives CASSLASGNQETQYF.

The V and J genes are TRBV10-2 and TRBJ2-7; 7 bases agree with TRBD2. V lost 7 bases, J lost 4 bases, and 10 bases stayed unmatched. The CDR3 is 14 residues long. Germline V gene data show CDR1 as WSHSY and CDR2 as SAAADI. This CDR3 is CASTSTSTGYEQYF. The DNA for the CDR3 is TGCGCCAGCACCTCGACTAGCACGGGATACGAGCAGTACTTC.

The gene calls are TRBV25-1 and TRBJ1-1; no clear D. Trimming removed 2 bases at V and 7 bases at J, with 8 bases between. The germline gives CDR1 MGHDK, CDR2 SYGVNS. This CDR3 has 12 amino acids. CDR3 amino acids: CASSETQFEAFF. DNA for the CDR3: TGTGCCAGCAGTGAAACACAGTTTGAAGCTTTCTTT.

There are a few counts of this clone. This sequence joins TRBV2 and TRBJ2-2; 7 bases match TRBD2. The ends lost 0 bases at V and 4 bases at J; junction bases unmatched: 2. Germline CDR1 and CDR2: SNHLY and FYNNEI. The CDR3 extends over 15 amino acids. The CDR3: CASSEAGGPTGELFF. The CDR3 region has the DNA TGTGCCAGCAGTGAAGCGGGAGGGCCCACCGGGGAGCTGTTTTTT.

The chain employs TRBV19 and TRBJ2-5; D is possibly TRBD1 (5 bases). The CDR3 loop spans 13 amino acids. The germline CDR1 and CDR2 sequences are LNHDA and SQIVND (reference sequence). V was shortened by 11 bases and J by 5 bases, with 18 bases between the two germline ends. CDR3 in amino acids: CASRARVEETQYF. The CDR3 DNA follows: TGTGCCTCCAGGGCCAGGGTGGAGGAGACCCAGTACTTC.

This clone has a single count. J is TRBJ2-5 and V is TRBV13, with 11 positions matching TRBD1. This CDR3 is built from 13 residues. Per the germline V gene, CDR1 is PRHDT and CDR2 is FYEKMQ (reference sequence). The V gene end was trimmed by 5 bases and the J gene end by 7 bases; junction bases not matched to a gene: 3. This CDR3 reads CASSPGTGGTQYF. CDR3 DNA: TGTGCCAGCAGCCCGGGGACAGGGGGGACCCAGTACTTC.

This chain links TRBV30 with TRBJ1-6, with 7 bases lining up with TRBD1. Germline assignment: CDR1 GTSNPN and CDR2 SVGIG (reference sequence). Trimming took 0 bases from V and 0 from J; bases not matched to a gene: 8. This CDR3 contains 18 residues. The CDR3 DNA reads TGTGCCTGGAGTGTATCCCGACAGGGCATCTCCTATAATTCACCCCTCCACTTT. The encoded protein is CAWSVSRQGISYNSPLHF.

The chain is built from TRBV7-6 and TRBJ1-1; TRBD1 might be the D (5 bases). The CDR3 covers 13 residues. Trimming removed 4 bases at V and 1 base at J, with 7 bases between. The germline CDR1 and CDR2 sequences are SGHVS and FNYEAQ. The CDR3 protein is CASSWGGNTEAFF. As DNA, the CDR3 is TGTGCCAGCAGCTGGGGGGGGAACACTGAAGCTTTCTTT. The variable domain in full, with the rest retrieved from reference TRBV7-6 and TRBJ1-1, is GAGVSQSPRYKVTKRGQDVALRCDPISGHVSLYWYRQALGQGPEFLTYFNYEAQQDKSGLPNDRFSAERPEGSISTLTIQRTEQRDSAMYRCASSWGGNTEAFFGQGTRLTVV.

The V gene is TRBV12-3 or TRBV12-4, the J gene TRBJ1-2, with D hard to call. V was pared by 9 bases and J by 0 bases, with 11 bases between. The CDR3 sequence is 13 residues long. Here the CDR3 DNA reads TGTGCCAGTAGTCCAATCACTAACTATGGCTACACCTTC. It codes for CASSPITNYGYTF.